This T cell receptor (beta chain) was retrieved from a study of shared T cell receptors in the human thymus. Assay used: immunoSEQ multiplex PCR; TCRdb lists only in-frame clones, some missing. The sample gives about 660,000 clones, around 87% of which show up once; under 0.01% is in the top ten. Germline V gene data show CDR1 as SGHDT and CDR2 as YYEEEE. The CDR3 runs 18 residues. With 4 bases clipped from V and 3 bases from J, the junction kept 13 bases outside the gene matches. This same sample was also part of a study on human thymus T cells. That work contributes: The source of the thymus tissue was resections taken during corrective heart surgery. Usage of V and J genes appeared biased in thymic and blood repertoires. Unrelated individuals had highly overlapping thymic repertoires, as reported in related research.

The chain has TRBV5-6 and TRBJ2-1; 10 bases fit TRBD2. This TCR derives from a boy younger than two with a congenital heart defect. The material sequenced was thymocytes. The CDR3 nucleotides are TGTGCCAGCAGCCAGCAAGGGATTGAGCGGGGGGGCTACAATGAGCAGTTCTTC. The encoded protein is CASSQQGIERGGYNEQFF.